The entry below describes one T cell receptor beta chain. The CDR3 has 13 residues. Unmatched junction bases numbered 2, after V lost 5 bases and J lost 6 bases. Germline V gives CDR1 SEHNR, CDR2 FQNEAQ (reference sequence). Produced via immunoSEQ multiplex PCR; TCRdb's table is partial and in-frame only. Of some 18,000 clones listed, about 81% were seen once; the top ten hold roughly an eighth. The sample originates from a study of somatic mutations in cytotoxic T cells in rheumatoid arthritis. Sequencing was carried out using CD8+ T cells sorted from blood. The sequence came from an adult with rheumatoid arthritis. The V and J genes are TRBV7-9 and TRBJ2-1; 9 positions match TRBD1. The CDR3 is CASSPDRGNEQFF. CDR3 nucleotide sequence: TGTGCCAGCAGCCCGGACAGGGGCAATGAGCAGTTCTTC. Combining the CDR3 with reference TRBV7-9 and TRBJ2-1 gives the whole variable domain DTGVSQNPRHKITKRGQNVTFRCDPISEHNRLYWYRQTLGQGPEFLTYFQNEAQLEKSRLLSDRFSAERPKGSFSTLEIQRTEQGDSAMYLCASSPDRGNEQFFGPGTRLTVL.